This TCR beta chain is drawn from a study of radiotherapy plus CTLA-4 blockade in lung cancer. TCRdb's copy holds only in-frame clones and misses some; the assay was immunoSEQ multiplex PCR. Here the sample spans over 50,000 clones, 65% to 85% being singletons. The clonotype was recovered from a human donor with non-small cell lung cancer who had a partial response to radiotherapy plus ipilimumab. Sample: peripheral blood, taken from a patient treated with radiotherapy plus ipilimumab.

This CDR3 is CASRFHTLAGGYNEQFF. In DNA, the CDR3 is TGTGCCAGCAGATTTCATACATTAGCGGGGGGCTACAATGAGCAGTTCTTC. The chain is built from TRBV27 and TRBJ2-1, with 10 bases aligning to TRBD2. The V gene end was trimmed by 6 bases and the J gene end by 3 bases; junction bases not matched to a gene: 11. Germline lookup yields CDR1 MNHEY and CDR2 SMNVEV (reference sequence). The CDR3 covers 17 residues.